This TCR beta chain was captured by sequencing in a study of T cells in narcolepsy. Study context: Donors had narcolepsy type 1 or type 2, or were healthy controls.

Study-level findings and limits: Autoreactive clonotypes reportedly recurred in blood of same and different patients, not controls.

A remark on this clone: Antigen specificity is unknown.

The CDR3 spans 11 residues. CDR1 is MDHEN, CDR2 SYDVKM, per germline. V lost 7 bases and J lost 6, with 9 bases in between. Here immunoSEQ multiplex PCR was the method, and the copy in TCRdb shows in-frame clones only, minus some. The data contain 25,000 or so clones, roughly 85% of them singletons. V usage is TRBV28 and J usage is TRBJ1-1, with D uncertain. Input material: memory (CD45RA-) CD4+ T cells from blood. The receptor was isolated from a human donor in good health. This CDR3 is CASMWIAEAFF. The CDR3 nucleotides are TGTGCCAGCATGTGGATCGCTGAAGCTTTCTTT.